This T cell receptor beta chain emerged from a study of cytomegalovirus exposure and HLA in healthy donors. With respect to this clone: Its specificity is unknown.

Primers included in the PCR were 60 Vbeta and 13 Jbeta primers. Libraries were prepared by immunoSEQ multiplex PCR; TCRdb keeps only in-frame clonotypes and omits some of them. The sample lists 100,000 to 120,000 clones, roughly four fifths occurring once. The V gene's germline CDR1 is SGHVS and CDR2 FNYEAQ. This CDR3 spans 16 amino acids. J was trimmed by 4 bases and V by 0 bases; bases with no gene match: 5. Study-wide points: In vitro data verified a few CMV-associated chains as specific for CMV antigens.

The V gene is TRBV7-6, the J gene TRBJ2-1; 8 bases match TRBD1. The source of this sequence is a woman between 18 and 29 years old in good health and CMV-seronegative. Material for sequencing was PBMCs. CDR3 amino acids: CASSLASGTGYNEQFF. CDR3 DNA sequence: TGTGCCAGCAGCTTAGCTTCGGGGACAGGTTACAATGAGCAGTTCTTC.